This passage covers 5 T cell receptor beta chains from one sample sequenced in a study of metastatic and nonmetastatic thyroid tumors. TCRdb reprocessed the PCR reads via MiXCR. The table has around 41,000 clones, approximately 3% seen once. Thyroid surgery had not been preceded by any treatment in any patient. Sequencing was performed on blood. These receptors were obtained from a female donor with papillary thyroid cancer or a benign thyroid nodule (not recorded which). Some clones in this sample may be carry-over from other donors' samples.

This clone has just a few counts. J is TRBJ2-1 and V is TRBV6-2 or TRBV6-3; D is perhaps TRBD1 or TRBD2 (5 bases each). CDR3 length: 15 residues. Germline-derived CDR1 and CDR2 are MNHEY and SVGEGT. V was trimmed by 0 bases and J by 4 bases, leaving 10 bases between them. CDR3 region: CASSYSLGDYNEQFF. Written as DNA, the CDR3 is TGTGCCAGCAGTTACTCTTTGGGGGATTACAATGAGCAGTTCTTC.

This clone showed up many times. This chain links TRBV5-1 with TRBJ2-1, with 7 nucleotides matching TRBD2. Germline values: CDR1 SGHRS, CDR2 YFSETQ. V gave up 4 bases and J gave up 0 bases; unmatched junction bases: 7. The CDR3 contains 16 residues. CDR3 DNA sequence: TGCGCCAGCAGCCTGGCCGGGACTAACTCCTACAATGAGCAGTTCTTC. Protein product: CASSLAGTNSYNEQFF.

Ten or more counts support this clone. The chain has TRBV5-1 and TRBJ2-2; 12 nucleotides agree with TRBD2. Losses at the gene ends were 0 bases for V and 4 bases for J; bases not matched to a gene: 4. This CDR3 region has 17 residues. Germline lookup yields CDR1 SGHRS and CDR2 YFSETQ. The CDR3 DNA reads TGCGCCAGCAGCTTGGCTCCTAGCGGGAGGGCCACCGGGGAGCTGTTTTTT. Its translation is CASSLAPSGRATGELFF.

This clone was detected ten times or more. CDR3 sequence: CATSGSGQGTFWVNEQFF. The CDR3, as DNA: TGTGCCACCAGTGGGTCGGGACAGGGGACTTTCTGGGTCAATGAGCAGTTCTTC. This chain links TRBV24-1 with TRBJ2-1; 10 nucleotides agree with TRBD1. CDR3 length: 18 residues. Trimming at V came to 5 bases and at J to 6 bases, leaving 15 bases not matched to a gene. Per germline, CDR1 KGHDR and CDR2 SFDVKD.

There are many counts of this clone. J is TRBJ1-4 and V is TRBV5-1; D is possibly TRBD1 (6 bases). The CDR3 contains 16 residues. Deletions cut 4 bases from V and 0 bases from J, with 13 bases between. The germline V gene has CDR1 SGHRS and CDR2 YFSETQ. The CDR3 DNA follows: TGCGCCAGCAGCCTAGGGACAATTGCAACTAATGAAAAACTGTTTTTT. Translating gives CASSLGTIATNEKLFF. The variable domain in full, with the rest retrieved from reference TRBV5-1 and TRBJ1-4, is KAGVTQTPRYLIKTRGQQVTLSCSPISGHRSVSWYQQTPGQGLQFLFEYFSETQRNKGNFPGRFSGRQFSNSRSEMNVSTLELGDSALYLCASSLGTIATNEKLFFGSGTQLSVL.